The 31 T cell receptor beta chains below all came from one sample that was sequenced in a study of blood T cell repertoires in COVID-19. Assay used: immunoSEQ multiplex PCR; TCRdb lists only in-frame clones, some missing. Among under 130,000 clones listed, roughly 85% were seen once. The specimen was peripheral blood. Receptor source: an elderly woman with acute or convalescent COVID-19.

Here the CDR3 reads CASSLWANTGELFF. The CDR3 DNA reads TGTGCCAGCAGCCTGTGGGCTAACACCGGGGAGCTGTTTTTT. The chain carries TRBV27 and TRBJ2-2; D is unresolved. The V gene lost 6 bases and the J gene lost 2 bases, with 10 bases spanning the gap. Germline V gene lookup returns CDR1 MNHEY and CDR2 SMNVEV (reference sequence). This CDR3 has 14 amino acids.

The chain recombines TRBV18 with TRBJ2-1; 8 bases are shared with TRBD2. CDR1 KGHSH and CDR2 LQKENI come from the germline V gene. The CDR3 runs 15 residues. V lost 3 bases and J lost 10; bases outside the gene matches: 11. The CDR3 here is CASSPGIAGSGEQFF. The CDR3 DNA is TGTGCCAGCTCACCCGGGATAGCGGGAAGTGGGGAGCAGTTCTTC.

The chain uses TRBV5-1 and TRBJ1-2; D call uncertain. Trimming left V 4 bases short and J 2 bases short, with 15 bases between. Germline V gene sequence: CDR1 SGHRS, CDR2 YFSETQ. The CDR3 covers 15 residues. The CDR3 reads CASSINLPGNYGYTF. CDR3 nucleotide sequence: TGCGCCAGCAGCATCAATCTCCCGGGGAACTATGGCTACACCTTC.

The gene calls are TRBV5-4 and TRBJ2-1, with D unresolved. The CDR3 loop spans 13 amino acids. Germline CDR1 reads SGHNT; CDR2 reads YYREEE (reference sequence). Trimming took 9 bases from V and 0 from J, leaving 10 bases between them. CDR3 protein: CATRPSSYNEQFF. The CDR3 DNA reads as TGTGCCACTAGGCCTAGCTCCTACAATGAGCAGTTCTTC.

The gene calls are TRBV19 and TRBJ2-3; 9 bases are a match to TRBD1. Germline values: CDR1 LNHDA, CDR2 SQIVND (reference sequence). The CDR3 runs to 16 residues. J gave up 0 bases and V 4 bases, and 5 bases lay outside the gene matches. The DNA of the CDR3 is TGTGCCAGTAGTACGGGACAGGGAGGGAGCACAGATACGCAGTATTTT. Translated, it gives CASSTGQGGSTDTQYF. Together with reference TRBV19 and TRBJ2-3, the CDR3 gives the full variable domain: DGGITQSPKYLFRKEGQNVTLSCEQNLNHDAMYWYRQDPGQGLRLIYYSQIVNDFQKGDIAEGYSVSREKKESFPLTVTSAQKNPTAFYLCASSTGQGGSTDTQYFGPGTRLTVL.

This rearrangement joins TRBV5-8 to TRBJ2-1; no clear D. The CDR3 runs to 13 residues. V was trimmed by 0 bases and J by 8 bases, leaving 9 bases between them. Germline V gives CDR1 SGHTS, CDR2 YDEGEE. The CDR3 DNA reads TGTGCCAGCAGCTTGGTTGCTGCGTATGAGCAGTTCTTC. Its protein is CASSLVAAYEQFF.

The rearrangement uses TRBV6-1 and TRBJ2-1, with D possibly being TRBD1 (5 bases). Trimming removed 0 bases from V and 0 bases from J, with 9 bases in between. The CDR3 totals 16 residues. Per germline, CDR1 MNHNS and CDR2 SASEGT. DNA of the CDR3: TGTGCCAGCAGTGAAGCGACAGCCCGCTCCTACAATGAGCAGTTCTTC. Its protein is CASSEATARSYNEQFF.

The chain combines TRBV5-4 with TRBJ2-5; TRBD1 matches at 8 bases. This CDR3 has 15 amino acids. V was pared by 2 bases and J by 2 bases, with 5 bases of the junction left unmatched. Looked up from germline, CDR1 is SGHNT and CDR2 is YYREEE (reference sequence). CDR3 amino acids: CASSFRTGRQETQYF. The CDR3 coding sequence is TGTGCCAGCAGCTTTAGGACAGGGAGGCAAGAGACCCAGTACTTC.

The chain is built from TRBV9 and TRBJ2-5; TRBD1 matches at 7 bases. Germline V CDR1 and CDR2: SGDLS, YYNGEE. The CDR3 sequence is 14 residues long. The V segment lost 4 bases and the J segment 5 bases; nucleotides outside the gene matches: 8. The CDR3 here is CASSQVDRVETQYF. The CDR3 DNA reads TGTGCCAGCAGCCAAGTCGACAGGGTTGAGACCCAGTACTTC.

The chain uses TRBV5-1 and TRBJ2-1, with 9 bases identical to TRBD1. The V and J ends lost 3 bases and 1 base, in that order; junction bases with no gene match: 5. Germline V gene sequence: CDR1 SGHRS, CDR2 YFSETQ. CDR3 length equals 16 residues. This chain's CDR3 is CASSSGQGRSYNEQFF. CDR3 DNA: TGCGCCAGCAGCTCCGGACAGGGGAGGTCCTACAATGAGCAGTTCTTC. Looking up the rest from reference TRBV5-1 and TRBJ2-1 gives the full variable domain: KAGVTQTPRYLIKTRGQQVTLSCSPISGHRSVSWYQQTPGQGLQFLFEYFSETQRNKGNFPGRFSGRQFSNSRSEMNVSTLELGDSALYLCASSSGQGRSYNEQFFGPGTRLTVL.

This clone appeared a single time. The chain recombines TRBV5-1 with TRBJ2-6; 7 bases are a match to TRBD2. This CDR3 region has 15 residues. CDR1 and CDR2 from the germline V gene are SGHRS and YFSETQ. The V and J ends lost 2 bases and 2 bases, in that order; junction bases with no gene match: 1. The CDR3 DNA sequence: TGCGCCAGCAGCTTCGGGAGGCCTGGGGCCAACGTCCTGACTTTC. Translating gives CASSFGRPGANVLTF.

DNA of the CDR3: TGTGCCAGCAGTGTTACAGGGGATTCACCCCTCCACTTT. Translation: CASSVTGDSPLHF. The chain recombines TRBV7-9 with TRBJ1-6; TRBD1 agrees at 7 bases. V was clipped by 6 bases and J by 8 bases; unmatched bases: 4. CDR3 size: 13 residues. Germline CDR1 reads SEHNR; CDR2 reads FQNEAQ (reference sequence).

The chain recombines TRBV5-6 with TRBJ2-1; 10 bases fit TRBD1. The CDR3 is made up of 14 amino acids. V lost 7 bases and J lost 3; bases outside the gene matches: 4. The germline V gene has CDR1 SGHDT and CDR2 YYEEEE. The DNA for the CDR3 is TGTGCCAGCGACCGGGACAGGGGCTACAATGAGCAGTTCTTC. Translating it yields CASDRDRGYNEQFF.

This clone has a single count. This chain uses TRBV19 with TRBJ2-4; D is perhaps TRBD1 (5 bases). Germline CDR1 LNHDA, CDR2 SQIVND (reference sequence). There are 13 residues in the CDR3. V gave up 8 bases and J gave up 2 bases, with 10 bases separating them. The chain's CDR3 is CASEQAPKNIQYF. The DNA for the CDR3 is TGTGCCAGTGAACAGGCCCCCAAAAACATTCAGTACTTC.

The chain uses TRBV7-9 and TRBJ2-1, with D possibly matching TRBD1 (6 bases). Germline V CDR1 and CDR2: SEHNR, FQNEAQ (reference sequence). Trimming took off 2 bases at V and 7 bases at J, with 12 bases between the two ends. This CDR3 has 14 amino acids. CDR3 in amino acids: CASSLSATGNEQFF. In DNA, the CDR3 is TGTGCCAGCAGCTTATCGGCTACAGGGAATGAGCAGTTCTTC.

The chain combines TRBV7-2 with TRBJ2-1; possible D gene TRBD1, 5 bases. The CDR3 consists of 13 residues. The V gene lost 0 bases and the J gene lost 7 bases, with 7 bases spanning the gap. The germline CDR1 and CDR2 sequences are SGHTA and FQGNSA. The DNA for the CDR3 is TGTGCCAGCAGCTTAGCCCCAGGGAATGAGCAGTTCTTC. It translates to CASSLAPGNEQFF.

CDR3: CASSQGSEAFF. CDR3 in DNA: TGTGCCAGCAGTCAGGGGTCTGAAGCTTTCTTT. This chain joins TRBV6-4 and TRBJ1-1; TRBD1 might be the D (6 bases). The CDR3 has 11 amino acids. Trimming stripped 5 bases from V and 6 bases from J, with 7 bases between. In germline, CDR1 is MRHNA, CDR2 SNTAGT.

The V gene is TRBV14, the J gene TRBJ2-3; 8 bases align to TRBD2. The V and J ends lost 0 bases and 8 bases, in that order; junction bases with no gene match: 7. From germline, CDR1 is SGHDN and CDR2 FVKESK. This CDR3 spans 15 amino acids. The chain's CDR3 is CASSQDQAGGSTQYF. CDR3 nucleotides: TGTGCCAGCAGCCAAGATCAGGCGGGAGGTAGTACGCAGTATTTT.

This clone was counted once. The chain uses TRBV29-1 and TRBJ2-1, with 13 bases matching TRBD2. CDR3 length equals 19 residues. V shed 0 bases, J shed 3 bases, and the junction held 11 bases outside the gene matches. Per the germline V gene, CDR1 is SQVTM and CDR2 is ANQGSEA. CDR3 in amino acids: CSVEESGTSGIARYNEQFF. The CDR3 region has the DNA TGCAGCGTTGAAGAGTCGGGGACTAGCGGGATCGCTCGCTACAATGAGCAGTTCTTC.

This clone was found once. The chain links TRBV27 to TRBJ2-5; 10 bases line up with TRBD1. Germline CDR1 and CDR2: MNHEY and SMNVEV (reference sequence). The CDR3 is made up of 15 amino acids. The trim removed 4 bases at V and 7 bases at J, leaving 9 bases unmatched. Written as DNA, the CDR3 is TGTGCCAGCAGTTCCCTCCCCGGGACAGGGGCGACCCAGTACTTC. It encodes CASSSLPGTGATQYF.

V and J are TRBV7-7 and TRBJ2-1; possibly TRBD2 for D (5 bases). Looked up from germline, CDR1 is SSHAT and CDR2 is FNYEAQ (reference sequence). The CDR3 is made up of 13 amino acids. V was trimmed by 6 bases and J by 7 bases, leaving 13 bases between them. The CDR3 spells CASSPGLENEQFF. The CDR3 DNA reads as TGTGCCAGCAGTCCTGGACTGGAGAATGAGCAGTTCTTC.

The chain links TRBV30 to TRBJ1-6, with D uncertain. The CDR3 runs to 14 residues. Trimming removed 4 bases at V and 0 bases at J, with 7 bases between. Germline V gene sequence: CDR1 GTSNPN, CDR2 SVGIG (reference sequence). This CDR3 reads CAWKRSSYNSPLHF. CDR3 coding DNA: TGTGCCTGGAAAAGGAGCTCCTATAATTCACCCCTCCACTTT.

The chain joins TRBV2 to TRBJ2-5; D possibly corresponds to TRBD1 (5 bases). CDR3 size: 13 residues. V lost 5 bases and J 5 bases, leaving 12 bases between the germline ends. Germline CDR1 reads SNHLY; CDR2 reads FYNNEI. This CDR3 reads CASSTGYRETQYF. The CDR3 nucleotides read TGTGCCAGCAGTACAGGATATCGGGAGACCCAGTACTTC.

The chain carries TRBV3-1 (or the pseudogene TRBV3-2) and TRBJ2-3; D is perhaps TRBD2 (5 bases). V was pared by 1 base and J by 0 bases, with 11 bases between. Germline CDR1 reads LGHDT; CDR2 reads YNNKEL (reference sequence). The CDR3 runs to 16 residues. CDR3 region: CASSQGRGLSTDTQYF. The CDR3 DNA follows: TGTGCCAGCAGCCAAGGAAGAGGGCTTAGCACAGATACGCAGTATTTT.

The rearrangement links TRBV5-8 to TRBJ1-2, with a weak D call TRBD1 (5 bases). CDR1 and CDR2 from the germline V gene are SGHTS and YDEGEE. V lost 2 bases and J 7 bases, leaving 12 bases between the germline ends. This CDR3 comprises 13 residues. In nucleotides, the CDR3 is TGTGCCAGCAGCTTATTATCAGGGTTTGGCTACACCTTC. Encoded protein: CASSLLSGFGYTF.

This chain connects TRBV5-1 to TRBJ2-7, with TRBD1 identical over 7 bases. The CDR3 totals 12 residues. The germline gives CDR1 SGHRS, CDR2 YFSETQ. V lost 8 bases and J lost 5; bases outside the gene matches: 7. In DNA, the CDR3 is TGCGCCAGTCGGACAGGTTCCAACGAGCAGTACTTC. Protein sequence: CASRTGSNEQYF.

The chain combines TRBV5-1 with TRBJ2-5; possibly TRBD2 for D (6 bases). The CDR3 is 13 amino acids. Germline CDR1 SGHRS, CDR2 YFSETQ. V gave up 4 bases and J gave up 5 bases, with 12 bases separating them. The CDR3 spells CASSDGTGETQYF. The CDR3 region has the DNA TGCGCCAGCAGCGACGGGACTGGGGAGACCCAGTACTTC. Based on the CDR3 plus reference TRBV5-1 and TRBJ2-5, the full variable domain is KAGVTQTPRYLIKTRGQQVTLSCSPISGHRSVSWYQQTPGQGLQFLFEYFSETQRNKGNFPGRFSGRQFSNSRSEMNVSTLELGDSALYLCASSDGTGETQYFGPGTRLLVL.

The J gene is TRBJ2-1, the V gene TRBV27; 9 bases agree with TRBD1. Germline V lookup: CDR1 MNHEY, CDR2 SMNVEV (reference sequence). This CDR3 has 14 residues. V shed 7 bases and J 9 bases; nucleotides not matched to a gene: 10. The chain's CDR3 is CASTSRTGDIEQFF. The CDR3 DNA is TGTGCCAGCACCTCCCGGACAGGGGATATTGAGCAGTTCTTC.

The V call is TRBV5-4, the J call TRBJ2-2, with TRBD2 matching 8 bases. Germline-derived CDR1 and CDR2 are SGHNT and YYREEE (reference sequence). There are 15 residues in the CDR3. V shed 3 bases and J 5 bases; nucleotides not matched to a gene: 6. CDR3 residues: CASSSNSGMTGELFF. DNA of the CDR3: TGTGCCAGCAGCTCGAATAGCGGGATGACCGGGGAGCTGTTTTTT.

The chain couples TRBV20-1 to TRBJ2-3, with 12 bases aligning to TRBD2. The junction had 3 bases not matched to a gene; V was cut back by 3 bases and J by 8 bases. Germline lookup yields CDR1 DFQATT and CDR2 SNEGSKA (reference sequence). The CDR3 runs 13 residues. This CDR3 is CSASRTSGTTQYF. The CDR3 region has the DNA TGCAGTGCTAGTCGGACTAGCGGGACTACGCAGTATTTT.

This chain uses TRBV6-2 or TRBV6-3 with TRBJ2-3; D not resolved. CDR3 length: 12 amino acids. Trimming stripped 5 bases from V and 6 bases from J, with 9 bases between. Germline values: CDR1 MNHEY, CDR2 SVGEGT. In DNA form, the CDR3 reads TGTGCCAGCAGTCCATTCGGGGATACGCAGTATTTT. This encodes CASSPFGDTQYF.